This T cell receptor (beta chain) was observed in a study of T-cell reconstitution after alpha-beta-depleted transplantation in children. Overall study findings and caveats: Expanded graft clones, several hundred of them, were reportedly the source of alpha-beta T cells about two months after transplant. T-cell numbers and diversity, one year after transplant, stemmed largely from T cells that were newly produced. There were some patients whose high TCRbeta diversity at day 60 came from surviving recipient T cells and thymic progenitors.

Researchers prepared the TCRbeta library using unique molecular identifiers, the study reports. TCRdb called the PCR reads again in MiXCR, with one record for every CDR3 protein. This table has about 200,000 distinct CDR3 sequences, 8.4% appearing once. The germline V and J ends were trimmed by 3 bases and 0 bases, with 14 bases remaining between them. CDR3 length: 16 amino acids. In germline, CDR1 is DFQATT, CDR2 SNEGSKA (reference sequence). This clonotype has at least ten counts. What it binds is unknown. The TCR comes from a male patient under 10 years old who had a stem cell transplant for acute myeloid leukemia, so the T cells may come from the graft donor. Source: PBMCs, mostly from graft donor cells, taken 360 days after TCRalphabeta/CD19-depleted stem cell transplant. The genes are TRBV20-1 and TRBJ2-2; tentatively, D is TRBD1 or TRBD2 (6 bases each). In DNA, the CDR3 is TGCAGTGCTAGGGGGGCGCGGGGTGCGAACACCGGGGAGCTGTTTTTT. It specifies CSARGARGANTGELFF.